Shown below are 13 T cell receptor beta chains from a single sample sequenced in a study of Graves' ophthalmopathy and Graves' hyperthyroidism. Amplified material comprised TCR beta CDR3 regions derived from RNA transcripts. Investigators did first-round RT-PCR with HTBI primers, then second-round multiplex PCR. MiXCR, applied by TCRdb to the multiplex PCR reads, yields one record per CDR3 protein. The table shows about 660,000 distinct CDR3 sequences, with just over 40% occurring only once. The sequencing input was peripheral blood. The receptors were gathered from an adult man with Graves' ophthalmopathy.

V is TRBV12-3 or TRBV12-4 and J is TRBJ1-1, with 10 bases lining up with TRBD1. The length of the CDR3 is 15 residues. J was trimmed by 4 bases and V by 5 bases; bases with no gene match: 7. The CDR3 protein is CASSAGQGLGTEAFF. The CDR3 DNA follows: TGTGCCAGCAGTGCGGGACAGGGGCTCGGCACTGAAGCTTTCTTT.

This clonotype came up many times. V usage is TRBV10-3 and J usage is TRBJ2-7, with a weak D call TRBD1 (6 bases). Germline CDR1 is ENHRY and CDR2 is SYGVKD. The CDR3 covers 15 residues. The ends were cut back, 2 bases at V and 4 bases at J, with 15 bases in the middle. CDR3 loop: CAISERGTDVYEQYF. Here the CDR3 DNA reads TGTGCCATCAGTGAGAGGGGGACGGACGTGTACGAGCAGTACTTC.

The table lists this clonotype with many counts. The chain couples TRBV20-1 to TRBJ2-5; 9 nucleotides match TRBD2. Trimming removed 6 bases from V and 3 bases from J; junction bases left unmatched: 11. Germline CDR1 and CDR2: DFQATT and SNEGSKA (reference sequence). There are 15 residues in the CDR3. For the CDR3, the DNA is TGCAGTGCCCTTCCCGGGGCTAGCGGGAAAGAGACCCAGTACTTC. It encodes CSALPGASGKETQYF.

The rearrangement joins TRBV29-1 to TRBJ2-1; D perhaps matches TRBD2 (5 bases). The CDR3 is 14 residues long. Germline V gene data show CDR1 as SQVTM and CDR2 as ANQGSEA. V lost 2 bases, J lost 10 bases, and 18 bases lay in between. This CDR3 reads CSVETFPTSGEQFF. The CDR3 region has the DNA TGCAGCGTTGAAACTTTCCCGACTTCGGGGGAGCAGTTCTTC.

This clonotype was found many times. The chain combines TRBV7-9 with TRBJ2-2; maybe TRBD2 (6 bases). V gave up 2 bases and J gave up 5 bases, with 12 bases separating them. The germline V gene encodes CDR1 SEHNR and CDR2 FQNEAQ (reference sequence). The CDR3 is 15 amino acids. The CDR3 bases are TGTGCCAGCAGCTTAAGCGGGCGTGGGACCGGGGAGCTGTTTTTT. It specifies CASSLSGRGTGELFF.

The table lists this clonotype with a few counts. The rearrangement joins TRBV19 to TRBJ2-7; possibly TRBD2 for D (6 bases). CDR1 is LNHDA, CDR2 SQIVND, per germline (reference sequence). Trimming cost V 7 bases and J 7 bases, with 20 bases left between them. The CDR3 spans 14 residues. CDR3 sequence (DNA): TGTGCCAGTACGAGGGGACTCCTTACGGGAGAGCAGTACTTC. Translation: CASTRGLLTGEQYF.

In this sample, this clonotype turned up a few times. The chain carries TRBV12-3 or TRBV12-4 and TRBJ1-5, with a tentative D call TRBD1 (6 bases). This CDR3 region has 14 residues. The ends were cut back, 6 bases at V and 2 bases at J, with 11 bases in the middle. The DNA of the CDR3 is TGTGCCAGCAGCAAACAGGGAGGCAATCAGCCCCAGCATTTT. This sequence encodes CASSKQGGNQPQHF.

To note about this clonotype: The junction shows a germline mismatch at one end, possibly a read error. The chain employs TRBV5-1 and TRBJ2-2; tentative D call: TRBD2 (5 bases). CDR1 and CDR2 (germline): SGHRS, YFSETQ. This CDR3 has 14 residues. Here the CDR3 DNA reads TGCGCCAGCAGCTTGGCGGGAAACACCGGGGAGCCGTTTTTT. This gives the protein CASSLAGNTGEPFF.

This clonotype has more than one count but fewer than ten. The CDR3 DNA reads TGTGCCAGCAGAACGGGACAGGGAAACACCATATATTTT. Its protein product is CASRTGQGNTIYF. This chain connects TRBV6-5 to TRBJ1-3; 7 bases map to TRBD1. Germline lookup yields CDR1 MNHEY and CDR2 SVGAGI. With V trimmed by 6 bases and J by 4 bases, 3 bases remained unmatched. The CDR3 is made up of 13 amino acids.

This clonotype was observed many times. V is TRBV7-9 and J is TRBJ2-7; no clear D gene. Trimming removed 3 bases at V and 8 bases at J, with 8 bases between. This CDR3 is 11 amino acids long. Germline V gives CDR1 SEHNR, CDR2 FQNEAQ (reference sequence). The CDR3 DNA reads TGTGCCAGCAGCTTTGAGTCTAAGCAGTACTTC. Translation gives CASSFESKQYF.

This clonotype came up many times. This sequence joins TRBV24-1 and TRBJ1-5; D uncertain. The CDR3 is 18 amino acids. Germline values: CDR1 KGHDR, CDR2 SFDVKD. V was shortened by 0 bases and J by 0 bases, with 14 bases between the two germline ends. Written as DNA, the CDR3 is TGTGCCACCAGTGATTTGCGGCAGATGTCATATAGCAATCAGCCCCAGCATTTT. This translates into CATSDLRQMSYSNQPQHF.

The chain employs TRBV6-5 and TRBJ1-2; TRBD1 is a possible D gene (6 bases). The CDR3 contains 15 residues. Deletions cut 2 bases from V and 2 bases from J, with 12 bases between. Germline-derived CDR1 and CDR2 are MNHEY and SVGAGI. CDR3 nucleotides: TGTGCCAGCAGTTACATGTCCACAGGGAACTATGGCTACACCTTC. It yields the protein CASSYMSTGNYGYTF.

The CDR3 spells CASSELGRNQPQHF. The CDR3 bases are TGTGCCAGCAGTGAATTGGGCAGGAATCAGCCCCAGCATTTT. This chain links TRBV25-1 with TRBJ1-5; D remains ambiguous. Per germline, CDR1 MGHDK and CDR2 SYGVNS. Trimming pared 1 base from V and 4 bases from J, leaving 8 bases between. The length of the CDR3 is 14 residues.